This T cell receptor (beta chain) stems from a study of T cell changes during pregnancy in multiple sclerosis. The CDR3 sequence is 14 residues long. Unmatched junction bases numbered 6, after V lost 5 bases and J lost 5 bases. Per germline, CDR1 LNHDA and CDR2 SQIVND (reference sequence). TCRdb's table, derived via immunoSEQ multiplex PCR, lists solely in-frame clones and lacks some. The table has 40,000 to 45,000 clones, over 75% seen once. The rearrangement uses TRBV19 and TRBJ1-1, with 9 bases identical to TRBD1. The material sequenced was CD4+ T cells from peripheral blood mononuclear cells, taken before pregnancy. This clonotype was sampled from a female donor with multiple sclerosis, enrolled in a pregnancy study. The CDR3 sequence is CASSHRGQGTEAFF. The CDR3 region has the DNA TGTGCCAGTAGTCACAGGGGGCAGGGTACTGAAGCTTTCTTT. The variable domain in full, completed from reference TRBV19 and TRBJ1-1, reads DGGITQSPKYLFRKEGQNVTLSCEQNLNHDAMYWYRQDPGQGLRLIYYSQIVNDFQKGDIAEGYSVSREKKESFPLTVTSAQKNPTAFYLCASSHRGQGTEAFFGQGTRLTVV.